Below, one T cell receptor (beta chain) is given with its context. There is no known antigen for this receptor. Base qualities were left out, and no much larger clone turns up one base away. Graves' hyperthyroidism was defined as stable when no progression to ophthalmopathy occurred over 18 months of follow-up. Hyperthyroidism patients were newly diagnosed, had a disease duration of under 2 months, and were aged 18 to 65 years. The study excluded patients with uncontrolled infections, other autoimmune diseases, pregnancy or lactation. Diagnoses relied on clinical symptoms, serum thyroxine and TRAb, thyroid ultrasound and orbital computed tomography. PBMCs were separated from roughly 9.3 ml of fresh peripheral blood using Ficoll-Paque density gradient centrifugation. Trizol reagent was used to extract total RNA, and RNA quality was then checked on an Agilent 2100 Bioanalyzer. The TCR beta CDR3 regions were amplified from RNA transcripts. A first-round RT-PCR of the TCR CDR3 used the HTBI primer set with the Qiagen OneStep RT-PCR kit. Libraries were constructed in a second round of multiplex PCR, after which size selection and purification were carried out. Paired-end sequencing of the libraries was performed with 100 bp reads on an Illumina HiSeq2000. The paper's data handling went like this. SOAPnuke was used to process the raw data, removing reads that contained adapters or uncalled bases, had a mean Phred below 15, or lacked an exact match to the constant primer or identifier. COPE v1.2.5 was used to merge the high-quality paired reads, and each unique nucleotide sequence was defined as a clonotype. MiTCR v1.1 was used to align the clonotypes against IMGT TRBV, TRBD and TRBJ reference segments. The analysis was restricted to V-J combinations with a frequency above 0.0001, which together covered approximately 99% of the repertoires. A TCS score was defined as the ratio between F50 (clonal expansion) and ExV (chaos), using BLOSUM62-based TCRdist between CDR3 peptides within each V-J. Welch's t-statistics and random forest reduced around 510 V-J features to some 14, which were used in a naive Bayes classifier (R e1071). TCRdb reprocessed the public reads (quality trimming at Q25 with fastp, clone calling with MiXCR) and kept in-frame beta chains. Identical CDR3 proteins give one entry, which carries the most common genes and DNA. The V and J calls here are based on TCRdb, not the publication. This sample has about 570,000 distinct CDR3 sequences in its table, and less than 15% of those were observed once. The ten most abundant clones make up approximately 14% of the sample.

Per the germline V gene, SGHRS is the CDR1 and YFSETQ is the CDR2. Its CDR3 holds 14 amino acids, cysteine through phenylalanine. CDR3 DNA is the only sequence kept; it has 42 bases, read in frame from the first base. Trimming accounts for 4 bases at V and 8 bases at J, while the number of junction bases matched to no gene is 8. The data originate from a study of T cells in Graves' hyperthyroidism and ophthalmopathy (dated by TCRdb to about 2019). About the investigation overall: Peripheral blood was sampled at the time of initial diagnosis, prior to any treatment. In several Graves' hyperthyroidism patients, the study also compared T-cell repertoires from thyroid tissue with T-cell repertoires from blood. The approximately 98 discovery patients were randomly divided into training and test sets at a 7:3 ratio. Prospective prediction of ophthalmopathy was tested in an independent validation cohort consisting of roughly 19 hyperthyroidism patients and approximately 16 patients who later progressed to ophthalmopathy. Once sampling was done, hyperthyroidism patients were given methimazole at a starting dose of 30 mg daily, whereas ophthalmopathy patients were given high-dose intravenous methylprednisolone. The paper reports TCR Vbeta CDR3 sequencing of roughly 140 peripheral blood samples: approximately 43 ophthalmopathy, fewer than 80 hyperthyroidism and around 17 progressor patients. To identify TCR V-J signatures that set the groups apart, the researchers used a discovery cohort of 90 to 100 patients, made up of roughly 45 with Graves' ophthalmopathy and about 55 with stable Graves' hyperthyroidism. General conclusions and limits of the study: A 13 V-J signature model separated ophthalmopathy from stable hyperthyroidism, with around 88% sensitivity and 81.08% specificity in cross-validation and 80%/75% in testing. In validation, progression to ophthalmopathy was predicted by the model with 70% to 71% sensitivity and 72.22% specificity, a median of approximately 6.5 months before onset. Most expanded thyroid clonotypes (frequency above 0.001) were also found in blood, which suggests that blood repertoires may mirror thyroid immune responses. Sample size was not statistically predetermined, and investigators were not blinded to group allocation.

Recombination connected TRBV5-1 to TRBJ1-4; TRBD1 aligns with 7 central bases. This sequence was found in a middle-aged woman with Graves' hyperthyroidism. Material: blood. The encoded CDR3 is CASSRQGSKEKLFF. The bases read TGCGCCAGCAGCCGACAGGGAAGCAAAGAAAAACTGTTTTTT.